This T cell receptor (beta chain) was found in a study of OX40 agonist ivuxolimab in advanced cancers. Turning to the overall study: The costimulatory receptor OX40 (CD134) was targeted by ivuxolimab, a fully human IgG2 agonistic monoclonal antibody. The dose-escalation cohort was roughly 80% male with a mean age of roughly 60 years, ranging from about 23 to 85. Three dose-escalation patients achieved partial responses, one with hepatocellular carcinoma and two with cutaneous melanoma. The paper reports the monotherapy dose-escalation portion (N of about 54 patients) of the phase I ivuxolimab trial. Prior anti-PD-1, anti-PD-L1 or anti-CTLA-4 therapy was permitted, and checkpoint inhibitors had been received by around 40% of dose-escalation patients. Of the approximately 50 patients in dose escalation, about 20 had hepatocellular carcinoma, about 15 had melanoma, 9 had renal cell carcinoma and 9 had head and neck cancer. Peripheral TCRbeta sequencing aimed to test whether ivuxolimab altered TCR sequence diversity and caused clonal T-cell expansion. Intravenous ivuxolimab was administered to patients every 2 weeks at six dose levels: 0.01, 0.1, 0.3, 1.5, 3 and 10 mg/kg.

V loses 4 bases of germline sequence and J loses 2 bases, and the interval between the two ends is 14 bases. The CDR3 starts with the cysteine, ends with the phenylalanine, and has 15 residues. The CDR3 DNA has 45 bases and is translated from base 1. Looking up the germline V gene (reference sequence) yields CDR1 LNHDA and CDR2 SQIVND. This clone occurred once. The target of this receptor is not known. The record has no base qualities; no much larger clone is one base away. Broad study findings and their caveats: After ivuxolimab, more expanded clones were found on average in CD8+ T cells than in CD4+ T cells. Clonal expansion of both CD4+ and CD8+ blood T cells was observed from baseline to week 6 at doses 0.1 to 3.0 mg/kg. In the 0.1-3.0 mg/kg groups, partial responders had among the lowest normalized peripheral clonal expansion, particularly in CD8+ T cells. Antigen specificity was not determined for the clonally expanded peripheral T cells. Low levels of normalized T-cell clonal expansion were also seen in some nonresponding patients.

Genomic DNA was isolated from the sorted cells so that the TCRbeta CDR3 region could be sequenced. The immunoSEQ Assay was used to sequence the TCRbeta CDR3 regions. As stored in TCRdb, this immuneACCESS dataset retains in-frame rearrangements with V and J assigned. A fraction of the clones does not appear; measured against another copy, unresolved V genes explain less than half of the discrepancy, and the remainder lacks a known reason. The sample yields tens of thousands of clones; roughly 80% were counted once. Of the sample, approximately 1.9% is held by the ten largest clones. Patients with autoimmune disease history or receiving systemic immunosuppression were excluded from the trial. Peripheral blood for TCR sequencing was drawn from every dose cohort at baseline, at cycle 4 day 1 and at cycle 7 day 1. The samples were taken from a phase I, first-in-human, multicenter, open-label dose-escalation trial of ivuxolimab. Adults with locally advanced or metastatic melanoma, renal cell, hepatocellular, or head and neck squamous cell carcinoma were enrolled in the trial. Before TCR sequencing, CD4+ and CD8+ T cells were separately sorted from peripheral blood.

The specimen comprised CD4+ or CD8+ T cells sorted from blood, sampled in a trial of the OX40 agonist ivuxolimab. The source of this sequence is an adult with an advanced solid tumor such as melanoma, head and neck, liver or kidney cancer. The chain was built from TRBV19 and TRBJ1-2, with the D gene not confidently named. The CDR3 is CASSKVAAQNYGYTF. The bases read TGTGCCAGTAGTAAAGTCGCGGCCCAGAACTATGGCTACACCTTC.